This T cell receptor (beta chain) was found in a study of control samples from healthy donors and cancer patients. Produced via immunoSEQ multiplex PCR; TCRdb's table is partial and in-frame only. The sample includes about 80,000 clones, 70% to 85% seen only once; the top ten take under 14%. Trimming left V 3 bases short and J 8 bases short, with 19 bases between. CDR3 length: 15 residues. Per germline, CDR1 MNHEY and CDR2 SVGAGI. Sequenced input: PBMCs. The source of this sequence is a man aged 55 to 69 with head and neck cancer. The chain uses TRBV6-5 and TRBJ1-2; D ambiguous. The CDR3 nucleotides read TGTGCCAGCAGTTATGACATTCAAGTCGCCGCAGGCTACACCTTC. This translates into CASSYDIQVAAGYTF.